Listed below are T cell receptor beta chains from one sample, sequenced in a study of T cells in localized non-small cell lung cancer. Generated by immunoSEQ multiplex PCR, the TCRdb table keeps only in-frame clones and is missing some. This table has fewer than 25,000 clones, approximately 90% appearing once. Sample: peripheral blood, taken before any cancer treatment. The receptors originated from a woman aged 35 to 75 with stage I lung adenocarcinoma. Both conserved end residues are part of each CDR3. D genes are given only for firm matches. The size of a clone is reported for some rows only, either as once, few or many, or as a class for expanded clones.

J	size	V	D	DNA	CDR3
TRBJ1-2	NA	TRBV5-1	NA	TGCGCCAGCAGCTCACAGGAGTTCTATGGCTACACCTTC	CASSSQEFYGYTF
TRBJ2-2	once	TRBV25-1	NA	TGTGCCAGCAGTGGGGTAATGGGGGTTAGCGGGGAGCTGTTTTTT	CASSGVMGVSGELFF
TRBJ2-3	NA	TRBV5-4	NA	TGTGCCAGCAGCTCGCGGAGTCTGGGTCCCACAGATACGCAGTATTTT	CASSSRSLGPTDTQYF
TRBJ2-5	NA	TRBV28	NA	TGTGCATCAGGGCCCGGAAAGAGGGAGACCCAGTACTTC	CASGPGKRETQYF
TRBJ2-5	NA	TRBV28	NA	TGTGCCAGCGTGTGGCGGGGGCGGGAAGAGACCCAGTACTTC	CASVWRGREETQYF
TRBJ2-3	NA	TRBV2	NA	TGTGCCAGCAGTGATCGTACAGATACGCAGTATTTT	CASSDRTDTQYF
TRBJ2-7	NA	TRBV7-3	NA	TGTGCCAGCAGCTTAATGGGCGGGGCCTACGAGCAGTACTTC	CASSLMGGAYEQYF
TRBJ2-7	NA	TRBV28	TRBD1	TGTGCCAGCAGTACGCGGACAGGGAGCTCCTACGAGCAGTACTTC	CASSTRTGSSYEQYF
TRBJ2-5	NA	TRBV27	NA	TGTGCCAGCAGTTTAGAGAAGGGGCAGGCGGAGACCCAGTACTTC	CASSLEKGQAETQYF
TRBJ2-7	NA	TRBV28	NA	TGTGCCAGCAGTTTAAACCCCTACGAGCAGTACTTC	CASSLNPYEQYF
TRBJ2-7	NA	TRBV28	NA	TGTGCCAGCACGGAGACAGCTACCTACGAGCAGTACTTC	CASTETATYEQYF
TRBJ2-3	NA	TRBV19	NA	TGTGCCAGTAGTGCGGCTAGGCGCCGGGGTGGCACAGATACGCAGTATTTT	CASSAARRRGGTDTQYF
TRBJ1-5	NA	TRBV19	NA	TGTGCCAGTAGTATCACTCAGGGGAGTGGCAATCAGCCCCAGCATTTT	CASSITQGSGNQPQHF
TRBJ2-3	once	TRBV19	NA	TGTGCCAGTAGTAGCCGAACTCGGACCTCTAGCACAGATACGCAGTATTTT	CASSSRTRTSSTDTQYF
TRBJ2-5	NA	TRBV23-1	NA	TGCGCCAGCAGTCAAGAGTTTGGTGGGGATAGCGTCAAAGAGACCCAGTACTTC	CASSQEFGGDSVKETQYF